The 20 T cell receptor beta chains below were found in one sample sequenced in a study of shared clonotypes between healthy human individuals. Clones were sequenced by immunoSEQ multiplex PCR, and TCRdb holds only the in-frame ones, with some missing. The repertoire holds about a million clones, with roughly 75% as singletons. Material for sequencing was memory CD4+ T cells sorted from blood. Indicated subset: CD45RA-negative fraction. The receptor set was obtained from a man younger than 35 in good health.

The chain carries TRBV13 and TRBJ2-7; TRBD2 matches at 11 bases. Germline CDR1 is PRHDT and CDR2 is FYEKMQ (reference sequence). The ends lost 0 bases at V and 2 bases at J; junction bases unmatched: 3. This CDR3 comprises 16 residues. The DNA of the CDR3 is TGTGCCAGCAGCTTAGGAACTAGCGGGGGCACCTACGAGCAGTACTTC. It yields the protein CASSLGTSGGTYEQYF. Filled out from reference TRBV13 and TRBJ2-7, the complete variable domain reads AAGVIQSPRHLIKEKRETATLKCYPIPRHDTVYWYQQGPGQDPQFLISFYEKMQSDKGSIPDRFSAQQFSDYHSELNMSSLELGDSALYFCASSLGTSGGTYEQYFGPGTRLTVT.

In this sample, this clone turned up a few times. The chain combines TRBV5-1 with TRBJ2-1; perhaps TRBD2 as D (6 bases). V lost 4 bases and J lost 7, with 18 bases in between. Germline V gives CDR1 SGHRS, CDR2 YFSETQ. CDR3 size: 15 residues. The CDR3 DNA follows: TGCGCCAGCAGCCAAATGGGACTCCGAGAGAATGAGCAGTTCTTC. Amino acids: CASSQMGLRENEQFF.

This chain uses TRBV15 with TRBJ1-5; tentatively, D is TRBD1 (6 bases). Germline values: CDR1 LNHNV, CDR2 YYDKDF (reference sequence). The CDR3 is made up of 12 amino acids. The V end was cut by 0 bases, the J end by 15 bases, with 12 bases between. The DNA for the CDR3 is TGTGCCACCAGCAGAGATACAGGGCTTGGGCATTTT. This translates into CATSRDTGLGHF.

The chain is built from TRBV28 and TRBJ1-4; D might be TRBD1 (6 bases). The CDR3 covers 17 residues. The germline CDR1 and CDR2 sequences are MDHEN and SYDVKM. Trimming took 1 base from V and 4 from J, leaving 16 bases between them. The CDR3 DNA reads as TGTGCCAGCAGTTTATCGAGCCTCCAGGGGATTAATGAAAAACTGTTTTTT. Translated, it gives CASSLSSLQGINEKLFF.

V is TRBV5-1 and J is TRBJ2-7; a possible D gene is TRBD2 (6 bases). The V gene lost 0 bases and the J gene lost 6 bases, with 13 bases spanning the gap. Germline V lookup: CDR1 SGHRS, CDR2 YFSETQ. The CDR3 is 14 residues long. CDR3 coding DNA: TGCGCCAGCAGCTTGGGAAACAAAGCGGGCGAGCAGTACTTC. Its translation is CASSLGNKAGEQYF.

The genes are TRBV30 and TRBJ1-1; 7 bases fit TRBD1. This CDR3 spans 13 amino acids. Germline V lookup: CDR1 GTSNPN, CDR2 SVGIG (reference sequence). V shed 5 bases and J 4 bases; nucleotides not matched to a gene: 7. The DNA for the CDR3 is TGTGCCTGGCGATACAGGGGCGCCACTGAAGCTTTCTTT. Amino acid sequence: CAWRYRGATEAFF.

The chain combines TRBV28 with TRBJ1-2, with D possibly TRBD1 on 5 matching bases. The V gene's germline CDR1 is MDHEN and CDR2 SYDVKM. The V end lost 7 bases, the J end lost 4 bases, and 10 bases lay between the germline ends. The CDR3 spans 12 residues. The CDR3 DNA sequence: TGTGCCAGCAAGGGACTGGGCTATGGCTACACCTTC. This codes for CASKGLGYGYTF.

The chain uses TRBV6-5 and TRBJ2-3, with D unresolved. Trimming left V 6 bases short and J 6 bases short, with 16 bases between. The germline V gene encodes CDR1 MNHEY and CDR2 SVGAGI. The CDR3 is made up of 14 amino acids. The CDR3 region has the DNA TGTGCCAGCAGGATCCACCTAACCGGGGATACGCAGTATTTT. Its protein is CASRIHLTGDTQYF.

The rearrangement links TRBV5-4 to TRBJ1-3; D uncertain. The germline V gene encodes CDR1 SGHNT and CDR2 YYREEE (reference sequence). The CDR3 is 13 amino acids. Trimming shortened V by 4 bases and J by 0 bases, and 5 bases separated the two germline ends. The CDR3 sequence is CASSPSSGNTIYF. The CDR3 DNA sequence: TGTGCCAGCAGCCCATCCTCTGGAAACACCATATATTTT.

This clone has a handful of counts. V gene TRBV5-8 combines with J gene TRBJ2-3; D possibly corresponds to TRBD2 (5 bases). Germline CDR1 and CDR2: SGHTS and YDEGEE. Between the trimmed V and J ends, which lost 2 bases and 4 bases, there was a span of 14 bases. The CDR3 totals 15 residues. CDR3 DNA sequence: TGTGCCAGCAGCTTTCTGTGGCCCGGGGCAGATACGCAGTATTTT. This translates into CASSFLWPGADTQYF.

A remark on this clone: One junction end does not reproduce the germline sequence, and a read error may be involved. The chain links TRBV5-8 to TRBJ2-1, with 8 nucleotides matching TRBD2. This CDR3 is 15 amino acids long. Germline V gene lookup returns CDR1 SGHTS and CDR2 YDEGEE. The CDR3 coding sequence is TGTGCCAGCAGCGCTGGACTAGCATCCTCCAATGAGCAGTTCTTC. Residues: CASSAGLASSNEQFF. The full variable domain, with the rest looked up from reference TRBV5-8 and TRBJ2-1, is EAGVTQSPTHLIKTRGQQATLRCSPISGHTSVYWYQQALGLGLQFLLWYDEGEERNRGNFPPRFSGRQFPNYSSELNVNALELEDSALYLCASSAGLASSNEQFFGPGTRLTVL.

This clone appeared a single time. The chain combines TRBV6-5 with TRBJ2-5; D call uncertain. Germline lookup yields CDR1 MNHEY and CDR2 SVGAGI. This CDR3 comprises 13 residues. The V and J ends lost 10 bases and 1 base respectively, with 13 bases between them. The CDR3 nucleotides are TGTGCCACTCGAAGGACGGTCCAAGAGACCCAGTACTTC. It yields the protein CATRRTVQETQYF.

This clone showed up many times. The chain joins TRBV2 to TRBJ1-1, with 8 positions matching TRBD1. Germline CDR1 is SNHLY and CDR2 is FYNNEI. The CDR3 contains 14 residues. After removal of 5 bases from V and 7 bases from J, the junction contained 9 bases not matched to a gene. CDR3 region: CASSPEVGQGEAFF. CDR3 nucleotides: TGTGCCAGCAGTCCCGAAGTCGGACAGGGTGAAGCTTTCTTT.

V is TRBV5-4 and J is TRBJ1-2; D call uncertain. V shed 4 bases and J shed 7 bases, with 17 bases lying between them. CDR1 is SGHNT and CDR2 is YYREEE in the germline V gene (reference sequence). The CDR3 runs 14 residues. Written as DNA, the CDR3 is TGTGCCAGCAGCCCGAGGCCTGAAGGATCTGGCTACACCTTC. The encoded protein is CASSPRPEGSGYTF.

CDR3 amino acids: CASSRGWIYEQYF. In DNA, the CDR3 is TGTGCCAGCAGCCGCGGGTGGATCTACGAGCAGTACTTC. The V and J genes are TRBV11-2 and TRBJ2-7; a possible D gene is TRBD2 (5 bases). V was pared by 5 bases and J by 3 bases, with 11 bases between. Looked up from germline, CDR1 is SGHAT and CDR2 is FQNNGV. This CDR3 comprises 13 residues.

This clone is a singleton in its sample. V is TRBV5-1 and J is TRBJ1-2; possible D gene TRBD1, 5 bases. From germline, CDR1 is SGHRS and CDR2 YFSETQ. CDR3 length: 15 amino acids. The V end lost 4 bases, the J end lost 6 bases, and 19 bases lay between the germline ends. The CDR3 bases are TGCGCCAGCAGCCAAGTTGGGGCCGCGGGTAATGGCTACACCTTC. As protein: CASSQVGAAGNGYTF.

The gene calls are TRBV7-8 and TRBJ1-6; a possible D gene is TRBD1 (6 bases). This CDR3 is built from 17 residues. Germline assignment: CDR1 SGHVS and CDR2 FQNEAQ. V gave up 1 base and J gave up 9 bases, with 19 bases separating them. The CDR3 bases are TGTGCCAGCAGCTTAGTAGGGTTGGCAGGGGTAGGTTCACCCCTCCACTTT. Its protein is CASSLVGLAGVGSPLHF.

The chain recombines TRBV11-2 with TRBJ1-2; TRBD1 aligns across 12 bases. Germline values: CDR1 SGHAT, CDR2 FQNNGV. The CDR3 is 16 residues long. In DNA, the CDR3 is TGTGCGACCAGGGGGGACAGGGGGCAAATAAACTATGGCTACACCTTC. Protein product: CATRGDRGQINYGYTF.

The gene calls are TRBV5-1 and TRBJ2-7; D call uncertain. V shed 0 bases and J shed 1 base, with 5 bases lying between them. This CDR3 is built from 13 residues. CDR1 is SGHRS and CDR2 is YFSETQ in the germline V gene. CDR3 nucleotide sequence: TGCGCCAGCAGCTTGGGAAATTCCTACGAGCAGTACTTC. It yields the protein CASSLGNSYEQYF.

The CDR3 loop is CASSTPRGYGYTF. The CDR3 region has the DNA TGTGCCAGCTCTACCCCAAGGGGATATGGCTACACCTTC. This chain joins TRBV28 and TRBJ1-2; D possibly corresponds to TRBD1 (5 bases). Germline lookup yields CDR1 MDHEN and CDR2 SYDVKM. V lost 8 bases and J 5 bases, leaving 15 bases between the germline ends. The CDR3 is made up of 13 amino acids.